Below, 20 T cell receptor beta chains from the same sample are listed, as sequenced in a study of T cell responses to AZD1222 COVID-19 vaccine. Only in-frame clones appear in the TCRdb table, and some are missing; sequencing was by immunoSEQ multiplex PCR. Here the sample spans 110,000 to 150,000 clones, more than 85% being singletons. The sample here was peripheral blood, taken on day 0 of AZD1222 vaccination. The receptors were gathered from an adult in good health.

This clone has a handful of counts. J is TRBJ1-1 and V is TRBV5-1; 7 bases match TRBD1. Trimming removed 1 base from V and 5 bases from J; junction bases left unmatched: 5. Germline V gene lookup returns CDR1 SGHRS and CDR2 YFSETQ. This CDR3 contains 14 residues. The CDR3 nucleotides are TGCGCCAGCAGCTTGCTGACAGGGCGGACTGAAGCTTTCTTT. Its translation is CASSLLTGRTEAFF.

The CDR3 reads CARSLALGETQYF. CDR3 sequence (DNA): TGTGCCAGAAGCTTGGCCCTTGGTGAGACCCAGTACTTC. This chain joins TRBV5-3 and TRBJ2-5; D is ambiguous. Being an ORF, TRBV5-3 has a function that is uncertain. V was clipped by 0 bases and J by 5 bases, with 8 bases between them. The CDR3 runs 13 residues.

The chain recombines TRBV7-2 with TRBJ2-7; TRBD2 aligns across 11 bases. The CDR3 contains 15 residues. With V trimmed by 6 bases and J by 0 bases, 4 bases remained unmatched. Germline V gives CDR1 SGHTA, CDR2 FQGNSA. The CDR3, as DNA: TGTGCCAGCAGTCAGACTAGCGGGACCTCCTACGAGCAGTACTTC. Residues: CASSQTSGTSYEQYF.

This clone was seen a single time. This sequence joins TRBV6-4 and TRBJ1-2; possible D gene TRBD1, 6 bases. With 5 bases removed from V and 2 bases from J, the gap between germline ends came to 12 bases. The germline V gene has CDR1 MRHNA and CDR2 SNTAGT. This CDR3 comprises 14 residues. In nucleotides, the CDR3 is TGTGCCAGCAGTCCGGGACACCTAAACTATGGCTACACCTTC. This translates into CASSPGHLNYGYTF.

The gene calls are TRBV6-5 and TRBJ2-5; possible D gene TRBD2, 6 bases. V was pared by 6 bases and J by 4 bases, with 15 bases between. CDR1 and CDR2 (germline): MNHEY, SVGAGI. There are 14 residues in the CDR3. This CDR3 is CASRGTSERETQYF. For the CDR3, the DNA is TGTGCCAGCAGAGGGACTTCTGAAAGAGAGACCCAGTACTTC.

V usage is TRBV5-4 and J usage is TRBJ1-2; no firm D call. V lost 5 bases to trimming and J lost 5 bases, with 10 bases between them. Germline values: CDR1 SGHNT, CDR2 YYREEE (reference sequence). The CDR3 extends over 12 amino acids. The CDR3 nucleotides read TGTGCCAGCAGGGATTGGGGATATGGCTACACCTTC. This translates into CASRDWGYGYTF.

V usage is TRBV27 and J usage is TRBJ2-1; D not resolved. The CDR3 contains 12 residues. V lost 9 bases to trimming and J lost 6 bases, with 12 bases between them. CDR1 is MNHEY and CDR2 is SMNVEV in the germline V gene (reference sequence). CDR3 region: CASISMGNEQFF. CDR3 in DNA: TGTGCCAGTATTTCGATGGGCAATGAGCAGTTCTTC.

The chain links TRBV24-1 to TRBJ2-2, with TRBD1 matching 11 bases. Germline V gives CDR1 KGHDR, CDR2 SFDVKD. V was clipped by 3 bases and J by 4 bases; unmatched bases: 6. The CDR3 runs to 17 residues. The CDR3: CATSDPGQGAATGELFF. In DNA, the CDR3 is TGTGCCACCAGTGATCCCGGACAGGGGGCGGCCACCGGGGAGCTGTTTTTT.

The chain carries TRBV9 and TRBJ2-1; TRBD2 matches at 14 bases. Germline CDR1 and CDR2: SGDLS and YYNGEE. V lost 0 bases to trimming and J lost 5 bases; unmatched junction nucleotides: 16. This CDR3 contains 21 residues. CDR3 residues: CASSVATGTSGSILRNNEQFF. The CDR3 DNA follows: TGTGCCAGCAGCGTAGCCACCGGGACTAGCGGGAGTATATTACGGAACAATGAGCAGTTCTTC.

The chain has TRBV7-2 and TRBJ2-5; TRBD2 aligns across 11 bases. Germline CDR1 reads SGHTA; CDR2 reads FQGNSA. V was pared by 4 bases and J by 3 bases, with 7 bases of the junction left unmatched. The CDR3 covers 16 residues. The CDR3 protein is CASSSGLAGGEETQYF. The CDR3 DNA reads TGTGCCAGCAGCTCAGGACTAGCGGGCGGGGAAGAGACCCAGTACTTC.

The V call is TRBV27, the J call TRBJ2-1, with TRBD2 identical over 8 bases. This CDR3 comprises 17 residues. From germline, CDR1 is MNHEY and CDR2 SMNVEV (reference sequence). V lost 6 bases and J lost 1; bases outside the gene matches: 11. CDR3 loop: CASSRGGGKGSYNEQFF. CDR3 bases: TGTGCCAGCAGCCGGGGGGGAGGGAAAGGGTCCTACAATGAGCAGTTCTTC.

The chain is built from TRBV29-1 and TRBJ2-6; 7 nucleotides match TRBD2. Germline V CDR1 and CDR2: SQVTM, ANQGSEA. The CDR3 sequence is 16 residues long. The V segment lost 4 bases and the J segment 1 base; nucleotides outside the gene matches: 7. The CDR3 sequence: CSVVFGEGSGANVLTF. CDR3 coding DNA: TGCAGCGTTGTATTCGGGGAGGGATCTGGGGCCAACGTCCTGACTTTC.

V and J are TRBV11-2 and TRBJ2-2; D remains ambiguous. Germline CDR1 and CDR2: SGHAT and FQNNGV. CDR3 size: 16 residues. Trimming took 5 bases from V and 0 from J, leaving 13 bases between them. The CDR3 sequence: CASSMNRGSNTGELFF. The CDR3 nucleotides read TGTGCCAGCAGCATGAATCGCGGATCGAACACCGGGGAGCTGTTTTTT.

This clone has just one count. The J gene is TRBJ2-1, the V gene TRBV18; D remains unclear. This CDR3 contains 15 residues. Germline V gene lookup returns CDR1 KGHSH and CDR2 LQKENI. V shed 2 bases and J shed 3 bases, with 11 bases lying between them. The CDR3 loop is CASSPSPDVYNEQFF. As DNA, the CDR3 is TGTGCCAGCTCACCATCCCCGGACGTCTACAATGAGCAGTTCTTC.

J is TRBJ2-5 and V is TRBV6-1, with TRBD2 matching over 12 bases. The J segment lost 5 bases and the V segment lost 1 base, leaving 8 bases of the junction unmatched. Germline V gene data show CDR1 as MNHNS and CDR2 as SASEGT. The CDR3 sequence is 17 residues long. The CDR3 nucleotides read TGTGCCAGCAGTGAAGGCATACTAGCGGGAGGTGCGGAGACCCAGTACTTC. Amino acid sequence: CASSEGILAGGAETQYF.

The chain has TRBV4-1 and TRBJ2-3, with 13 nucleotides matching TRBD2. This CDR3 contains 21 residues. V was clipped by 3 bases and J by 8 bases; unmatched bases: 23. Per the germline V gene, CDR1 is MGHRA and CDR2 is YSYEKL. The CDR3 region is CASSHAPELAGGGARKSTQYF. For the CDR3, the DNA is TGCGCCAGCAGCCACGCGCCGGAACTAGCGGGAGGGGGGGCCCGCAAATCTACGCAGTATTTT.

The chain is built from TRBV5-1 and TRBJ2-7, with 13 bases aligning to TRBD2. Germline CDR1 is SGHRS and CDR2 is YFSETQ. The CDR3 covers 15 residues. V shed 0 bases, J shed 7 bases, and the junction held 4 bases outside the gene matches. The CDR3 DNA sequence: TGCGCCAGCAGCTTGGTTACTAGCGGGAGGGGTGAGCAGTACTTC. Translating it yields CASSLVTSGRGEQYF.

The chain recombines TRBV4-3 with TRBJ1-2; D perhaps matches TRBD1 (5 bases). The V gene's germline CDR1 is LGHNA and CDR2 YSLEER. This CDR3 has 14 amino acids. V was trimmed by 4 bases and J by 8 bases, leaving 17 bases between them. CDR3 DNA sequence: TGCGCCAGCAGCCTCGCCTTTCAGGGAGGCGGCTACACCTTC. Amino acid sequence: CASSLAFQGGGYTF.

The chain carries TRBV5-4 and TRBJ2-7; D remains unclear. Germline CDR1 reads SGHNT; CDR2 reads YYREEE (reference sequence). CDR3 length: 12 amino acids. The germline V and J ends were trimmed by 0 bases and 3 bases, with 4 bases remaining between them. The CDR3 DNA reads TGTGCCAGCAGCTTGGGTCACTACGAGCAGTACTTC. This gives the protein CASSLGHYEQYF.

The rearrangement uses TRBV24-1 and TRBJ2-5; D is ambiguous. The CDR3 is 11 amino acids. V was shortened by 4 bases and J by 2 bases, with 1 base between the two germline ends. Germline CDR1 and CDR2: KGHDR and SFDVKD. The CDR3 is CATSEQETQYF. CDR3 DNA sequence: TGTGCCACCAGTGAGCAAGAGACCCAGTACTTC.